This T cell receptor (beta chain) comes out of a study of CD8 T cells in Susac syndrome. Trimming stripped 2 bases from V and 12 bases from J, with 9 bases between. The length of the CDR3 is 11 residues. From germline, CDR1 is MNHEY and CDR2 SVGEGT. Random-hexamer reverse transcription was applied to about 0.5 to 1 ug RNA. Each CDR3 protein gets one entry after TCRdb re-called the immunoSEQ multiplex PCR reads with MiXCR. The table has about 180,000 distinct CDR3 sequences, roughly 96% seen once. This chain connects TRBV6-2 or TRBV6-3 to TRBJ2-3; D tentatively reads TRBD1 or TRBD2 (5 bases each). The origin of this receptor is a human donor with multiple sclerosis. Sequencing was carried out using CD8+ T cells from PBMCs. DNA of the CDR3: TGTGCCAGCAGTTACGGGACCCTCCAGTATTTT. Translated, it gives CASSYGTLQYF.